The sequence of this TCR beta chain was determined in a study of human T cells and chemical hapten exposure. About the study: Per-sample TCR yields varied mainly from small pooled library volume differences.

The time point denotes: healthy volunteer bleed at 6 weeks. RNA extraction used unfractionated whole blood as the source of total RNA. The CDR3 has 15 residues. V was pared by 6 bases and J by 2 bases, with 13 bases between. Via MiXCR, TCRdb re-called the RACE reads, giving one row per CDR3 protein. The sample comprises approximately 34,000 distinct CDR3 sequences, less than 6% of which are singletons, and more than 10% rests with the top ten. Study-wide results and caveats: TCRs whose frequency exceeded 1 in 1000 remained the same following DPC sensitization.

In this sample, this clonotype turned up many times. Its antigen remains unknown. The V gene is TRBV12-3 or TRBV12-4, the J gene TRBJ2-2; weak D call: TRBD1 (6 bases). This sequence was found in a human donor in good health. Some clones in this sample may be carry-over from other donors' samples. The sequenced material came from whole blood. CDR3 loop: CASSWTVVNTGELFF. CDR3 DNA: TGTGCCAGCAGCTGGACAGTAGTAAACACCGGGGAGCTGTTTTTT.